This T cell receptor (beta chain) was identified in a study of T cells after yellow fever vaccination. Ten or more counts support this clonotype. The CDR3 has 15 amino acids. V gave up 6 bases and J gave up 1 base; unmatched junction bases: 7. From germline, CDR1 is MNHEY and CDR2 SVGAGI. A 5'RACE template-switching step, the method used to make TCR cDNA, added a universal primer site and UMIs. From the 5' RACE reads, TCRdb called clonotypes with MiXCR, one entry per CDR3 protein. This table has about 300,000 distinct CDR3 sequences, under 5% appearing once. The chain carries TRBV6-5 and TRBJ2-3; 7 positions match TRBD1. The clonotype was recovered from a man younger than 30 who received the YFV17D yellow fever vaccine. The source material was PBMCs, sampled 5 days after the yellow fever booster vaccination. The CDR3 is CASSPAGQGTDTQYF. CDR3 nucleotides: TGTGCCAGCAGCCCAGCCGGACAGGGCACAGATACGCAGTATTTT.